This T cell receptor (beta chain) was found in a study of blood T cell repertoires in COVID-19 (dated by TCRdb to about 2020). In terms of the full investigation: Collaborator samples came from the United States, Italy and Spain and covered acute and convalescent phases of COVID-19. The prospective study material was composed of cDNA or gDNA derived from T cells, B-cell-depleted T cells, or PBMCs. The dataset comprised deeply sampled blood TCRbeta repertoires from subjects exposed to, actively infected with, or recovered from COVID-19. The repertoires were released in a freely available public database intended as a resource for research on the immune response to SARS-CoV-2. Samples were obtained from the ongoing ImmuneRACE study (first 160 participants) and from some 1,200 subjects provided by 6 global collaborators. Nearly every sample came with metadata listing a de-identified subject ID, COVID-19 status, age in years and sex. Where HLA class I and class II types were available, the types were taken from metadata supplied by the sample provider, not from assay-based typing. Broader findings and caveats from the paper: How much clinical and demographic metadata was included differed by source and by participant, and the metadata was provided uncurated.

Trimming takes 4 bases from V and 1 base from J, and the germline ends sit 10 bases apart. The CDR3 holds 14 amino acids from the cysteine to the phenylalanine. Of the read, only the CDR3 DNA is kept; its 42 bases are in frame from base 1. Per the germline V gene, SGHTS is the CDR1 and YDEGEE is the CDR2. A second Seattle source provided samples from volunteer blood donors who had recovered from COVID-19. Each collaborating institution followed its own protocols to collect whole blood in K2EDTA tubes. For TCRbeta analysis, collaborator samples were shipped as frozen whole blood, as isolated PBMCs, or as DNA extracted from either sample type. TCRbeta CDR3 regions were amplified from genomic DNA using the immunoSEQ Assay, a bias-controlled multiplex PCR. As for the original processing: Within the assay, amplification of reference gene primers was used to estimate how many nucleated cells each sample contained. Sequence reads were collapsed and filtered to measure the absolute abundance of every unique TCRbeta CDR3 rearrangement. Productive Simpson clonality was computed per sample as the square root of Simpson's diversity index over productive rearrangements. The table was pulled from immuneACCESS by TCRdb, which kept in-frame rearrangements only. Such tables lose some clones; where checked, under half of the loss comes from unresolved V genes, and the rest has no known cause. The DNA was the basis for D and trimming; V, J and clone size are from that table. The sample data list about 230,000 clones, and roughly 88% of these were observed just once. The ten largest clones represent around 2.4% of the sample.

Note on this clone: It lacks a known antigen. No quality values exist for individual bases; no much larger clone is one base distant.

The TCR comes from a man aged 35 to 55 who had recovered from COVID-19. Source material: peripheral blood. The sequence joins TRBV5-8 to TRBJ2-3, with the D gene uncertain. The CDR3 region has the sequence CASSNGPRTDTQYF. The DNA sequence is TGTGCCAGCAGCAATGGGCCTCGCACAGATACGCAGTATTTT.